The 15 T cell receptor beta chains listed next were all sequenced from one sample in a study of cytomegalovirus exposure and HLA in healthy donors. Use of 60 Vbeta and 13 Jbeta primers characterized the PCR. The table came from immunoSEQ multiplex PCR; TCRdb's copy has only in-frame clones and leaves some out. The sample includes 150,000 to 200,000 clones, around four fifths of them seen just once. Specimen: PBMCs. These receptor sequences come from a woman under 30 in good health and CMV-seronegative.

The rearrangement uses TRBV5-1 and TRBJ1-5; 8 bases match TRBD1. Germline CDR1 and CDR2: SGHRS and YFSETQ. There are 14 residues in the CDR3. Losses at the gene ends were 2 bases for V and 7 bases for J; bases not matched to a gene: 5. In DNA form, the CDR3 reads TGCGCCAGCAGCTTTTCAGGGGGCGGGCAGCCCCAGCATTTT. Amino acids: CASSFSGGGQPQHF.

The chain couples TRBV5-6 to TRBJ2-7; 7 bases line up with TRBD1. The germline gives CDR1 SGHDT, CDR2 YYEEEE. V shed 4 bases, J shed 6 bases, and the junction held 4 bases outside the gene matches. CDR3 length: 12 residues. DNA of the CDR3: TGTGCCAGCAGCCAAACAGGGGTCGAGCAGTACTTC. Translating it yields CASSQTGVEQYF. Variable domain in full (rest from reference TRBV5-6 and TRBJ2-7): DAGVTQSPTHLIKTRGQQVTLRCSPKSGHDTVSWYQQALGQGPQFIFQYYEEEERQRGNFPDRFSGHQFPNYSSELNVNALLLGDSALYLCASSQTGVEQYFGPGTRLTVT.

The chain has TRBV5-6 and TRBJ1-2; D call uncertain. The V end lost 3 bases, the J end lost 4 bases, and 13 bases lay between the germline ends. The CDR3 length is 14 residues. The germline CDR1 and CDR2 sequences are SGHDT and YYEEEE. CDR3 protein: CASSSRGQAYGYTF. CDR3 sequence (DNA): TGTGCCAGCAGCTCCCGTGGGCAGGCCTATGGCTACACCTTC. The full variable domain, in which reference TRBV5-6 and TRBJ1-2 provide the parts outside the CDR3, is DAGVTQSPTHLIKTRGQQVTLRCSPKSGHDTVSWYQQALGQGPQFIFQYYEEEERQRGNFPDRFSGHQFPNYSSELNVNALLLGDSALYLCASSSRGQAYGYTFGSGTRLTVV.

The CDR3 region is CASSFWGTGEGEQYF. The CDR3 DNA reads as TGCGCCAGCAGCTTTTGGGGGACAGGGGAAGGCGAGCAGTACTTC. V gene TRBV5-1 combines with J gene TRBJ2-7; 10 bases agree with TRBD1. The CDR3 runs to 15 residues. Per germline, CDR1 SGHRS and CDR2 YFSETQ. J gave up 6 bases and V 2 bases, and 8 bases lay outside the gene matches.

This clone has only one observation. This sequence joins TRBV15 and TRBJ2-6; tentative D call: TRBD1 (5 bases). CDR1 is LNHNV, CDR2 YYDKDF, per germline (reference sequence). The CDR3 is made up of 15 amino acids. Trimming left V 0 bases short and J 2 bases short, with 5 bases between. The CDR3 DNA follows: TGTGCCACCAGCAGAGACAGGGCTGGGGCCAACGTCCTGACTTTC. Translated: CATSRDRAGANVLTF.

This CDR3 is CASSLEVPQTEAFF. The CDR3 DNA is TGTGCCAGCAGCTTAGAGGTGCCACAGACTGAAGCTTTCTTT. The gene calls are TRBV7-2 and TRBJ1-1, with no clear D. The germline V and J ends were trimmed by 1 base and 5 bases, with 11 bases remaining between them. Germline V gene lookup returns CDR1 SGHTA and CDR2 FQGNSA. CDR3 size: 14 residues.

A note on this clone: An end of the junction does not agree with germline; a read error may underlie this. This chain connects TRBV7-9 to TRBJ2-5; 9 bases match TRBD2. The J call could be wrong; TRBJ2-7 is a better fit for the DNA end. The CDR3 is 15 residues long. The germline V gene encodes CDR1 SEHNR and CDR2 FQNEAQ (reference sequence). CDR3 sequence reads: CASSIAGASSYEQYF. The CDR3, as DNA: TGTGCCAGCAGCATAGCGGGGGCGAGCTCCTACGAGCAGTACTTC.

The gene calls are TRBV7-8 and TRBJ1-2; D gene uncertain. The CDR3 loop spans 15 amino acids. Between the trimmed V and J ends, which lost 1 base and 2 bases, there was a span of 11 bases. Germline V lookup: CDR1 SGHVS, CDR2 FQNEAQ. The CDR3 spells CASSLDGYKNYGYTF. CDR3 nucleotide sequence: TGTGCCAGCAGCTTAGACGGGTATAAGAACTATGGCTACACCTTC. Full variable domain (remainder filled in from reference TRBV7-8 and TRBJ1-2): GAGVSQSPRYKVAKRGQDVALRCDPISGHVSLFWYQQALGQGPEFLTYFQNEAQLDKSGLPSDRFFAERPEGSVSTLKIQRTQQEDSAVYLCASSLDGYKNYGYTFGSGTRLTVV.

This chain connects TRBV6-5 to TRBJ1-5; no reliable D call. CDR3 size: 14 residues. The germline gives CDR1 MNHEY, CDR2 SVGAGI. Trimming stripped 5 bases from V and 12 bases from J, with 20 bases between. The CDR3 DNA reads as TGTGCCAGCAGTCAAACGGGAACCGGCCCCCACCAGCATTTT. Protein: CASSQTGTGPHQHF.

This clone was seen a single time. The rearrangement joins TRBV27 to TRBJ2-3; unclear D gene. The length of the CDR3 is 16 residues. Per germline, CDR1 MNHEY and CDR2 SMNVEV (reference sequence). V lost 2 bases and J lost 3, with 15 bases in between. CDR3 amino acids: CASSLRPGSRTDTQYF. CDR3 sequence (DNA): TGTGCCAGCAGTTTAAGGCCCGGTTCCAGGACAGATACGCAGTATTTT.

For the CDR3, the DNA is TGTGCCAGTAGAACAGGTAGGAACACTGAAGCTTTCTTT. This codes for CASRTGRNTEAFF. The chain has TRBV19 and TRBJ1-1; tentative D call: TRBD1 (5 bases). The V and J ends lost 6 bases and 1 base respectively, with 9 bases between them. Germline V lookup: CDR1 LNHDA, CDR2 SQIVND (reference sequence). There are 13 residues in the CDR3.

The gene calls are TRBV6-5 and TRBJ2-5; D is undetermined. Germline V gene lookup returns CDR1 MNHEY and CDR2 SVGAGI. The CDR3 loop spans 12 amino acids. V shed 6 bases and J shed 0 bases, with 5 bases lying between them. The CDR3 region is CASSRYQETQYF. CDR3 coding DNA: TGTGCCAGCAGCCGTTACCAAGAGACCCAGTACTTC.

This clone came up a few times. The CDR3 DNA sequence: TGTGCCAGCTCACCAGGGGGGGGTGCCACTGAAGCTTTCTTT. The encoded protein is CASSPGGGATEAFF. This chain uses TRBV18 with TRBJ1-1, with D perhaps TRBD1 (5 bases). The CDR3 consists of 14 residues. V was cut by 2 bases and J by 4 bases, with 11 bases left in between. Germline V CDR1 and CDR2: KGHSH, LQKENI.

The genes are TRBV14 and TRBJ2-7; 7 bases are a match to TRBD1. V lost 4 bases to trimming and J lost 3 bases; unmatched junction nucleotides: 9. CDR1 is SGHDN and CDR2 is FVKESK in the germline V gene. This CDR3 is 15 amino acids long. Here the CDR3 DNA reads TGTGCCAGCAGCCCTCGACAGGGACCCTTCTACGAGCAGTACTTC. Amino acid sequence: CASSPRQGPFYEQYF.

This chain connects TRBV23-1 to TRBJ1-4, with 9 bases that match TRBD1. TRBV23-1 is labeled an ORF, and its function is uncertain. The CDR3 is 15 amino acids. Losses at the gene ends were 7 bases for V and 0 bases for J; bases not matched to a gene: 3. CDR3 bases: TGCGCCAGCAATACAGGGGGCGCAACTAATGAAAAACTGTTTTTT. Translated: CASNTGGATNEKLFF.